The rows below give T cell receptor beta chains drawn from one sample of a study of early T cells in non-severe SARS-CoV-2 infection. TCRdb analysed the 5' RACE reads with MiXCR anew, one entry per CDR3 protein. The sample lists roughly 86,000 distinct CDR3 sequences; over 12% were seen once. The sequenced sample consisted of whole blood. The receptors shown here come from an adult who was a healthcare worker with PCR-confirmed SARS-CoV-2 infection or an uninfected control (not recorded which). CDR3s include the opening cysteine and the closing phenylalanine or tryptophan. The D gene is left open where the match is weak. A row's size may be missing; if present it is once, few, many or a size class.

TRBJ2-3	TRBV2	TRBD2	.	CASVSGGTDTQYF	TGTGCCAGCGTTAGCGGGGGCACAGATACGCAGTATTTT
TRBJ1-1	TRBV30	.	few	CAWSVGITNTEAFF	TGTGCCTGGAGTGTGGGGATCACGAACACTGAAGCTTTCTTT
TRBJ1-3	TRBV5-4	TRBD1	few	CASRSGTEGNTIYF	TGTGCCAGCAGATCTGGGACAGAAGGAAACACCATATATTTT
TRBJ2-1	TRBV6-6	.	many	CASIPGPYNEQFF	TGTGCCAGCATTCCGGGACCTTACAATGAGCAGTTCTTC
TRBJ2-1	TRBV11-2	.	few	CASSRGGGSVEQFF	TGTGCCAGCAGCCGTGGTGGGGGGAGCGTAGAGCAGTTCTTC
TRBJ2-6	TRBV10-3	.	.	CAISESGWGANVLTF	TGTGCCATCAGTGAGTCTGGTTGGGGGGCCAACGTCCTGACTTTC
TRBJ2-3	TRBV29-1	.	.	CSAEVQISTDTQYF	TGCAGCGCCGAAGTCCAGATTAGCACAGATACGCAGTATTTT
TRBJ1-1	TRBV10-3	TRBD1	many	CATRGSLNTEAFF	TGTGCCACCAGGGGGTCCTTGAACACTGAAGCTTTCTTT
TRBJ2-2	TRBV10-2	.	.	CASSEAGRGTGELFF	TGCGCCAGCAGTGAGGCGGGTCGAGGCACCGGGGAGCTGTTTTTT
TRBJ2-3	TRBV3-1	.	.	CASSQGERLNTQYF	TGTGCCAGCAGCCAAGGGGAGCGGCTGAATACGCAGTATTTT
TRBJ2-1	TRBV2	TRBD2	.	CASSERGSGGVQFF	TGTGCCAGCAGTGAACGAGGTAGCGGGGGTGTGCAGTTCTTC
TRBJ1-6	TRBV11-2	TRBD1	.	CASSPGTGATYNSPLHF	TGTGCCAGCAGCCCCGGGACAGGGGCCACGTATAATTCACCCCTCCACTTT
TRBJ1-1	TRBV12-3/TRBV12-4	.	.	CASSSHSLVNTEAFF	TGTGCCAGCAGTTCCCACAGTTTGGTGAACACTGAAGCTTTCTTT
TRBJ2-6	TRBV4-1	.	few	CASSQDWGVGDSGANVLTF	TGCGCCAGCAGCCAAGACTGGGGGGTAGGAGACTCTGGGGCCAACGTCCTGACTTTC
TRBJ2-3	TRBV20-1	TRBD1	.	CSADGTGGTDTQYF	TGCAGTGCTGACGGGACAGGGGGCACAGATACGCAGTATTTT
TRBJ1-2	TRBV15	.	few	CATRGVGNYGYTF	TGTGCCACCAGGGGTGTGGGGAACTATGGCTACACCTTC
TRBJ2-5	TRBV2	TRBD1	.	CASRQTGVQETQYF	TGTGCCAGCAGACAAACAGGGGTCCAAGAGACCCAGTACTTC
TRBJ2-2	TRBV6-1	TRBD1	.	CASSLAGTGNEGELFF	TGTGCCAGCAGCCTCGCCGGGACAGGGAATGAGGGGGAGCTGTTTTTT
TRBJ1-5	TRBV7-2	.	.	CASSLDVERPQHF	TGTGCCAGCAGCTTAGATGTGGAGAGGCCCCAGCATTTT
TRBJ2-5	TRBV2	TRBD1	few	CASRPDRGQETQYF	TGTGCCAGCAGACCGGACAGGGGGCAGGAGACCCAGTACTTC
TRBJ2-2	TRBV7-9	.	many	CASSLVGLPGELFF	TGTGCCAGCAGCTTAGTGGGGTTGCCCGGGGAGCTGTTTTTT
TRBJ2-5	TRBV7-2	.	many	CASSPNPVGTARETQYF	TGTGCCAGCAGCCCAAACCCAGTCGGGACGGCGAGGGAGACCCAGTACTTC
TRBJ1-1	TRBV10-2	TRBD1	.	CASRPGQGSNTEAFF	TGCGCCAGCAGACCCGGACAGGGCTCGAACACTGAAGCTTTCTTT
TRBJ2-5	TRBV12-3/TRBV12-4	.	few	CASSPRAEETQYF	TGTGCCAGCAGTCCTAGGGCCGAGGAGACCCAGTACTTC
TRBJ2-1	TRBV6-6	TRBD2	few	CASSSASGGAGEQFF	TGTGCCAGCAGTTCGGCTAGCGGGGGGGCAGGTGAGCAGTTCTTC
TRBJ2-1	TRBV10-2	.	many	CAIEPTRGTVGNEQFF	TGCGCCATCGAACCCACCCGGGGTACTGTTGGAAATGAGCAGTTCTTC
TRBJ1-2	TRBV3-1	.	few	CASSPRTDNNYGYTF	TGTGCCAGCAGCCCGCGGACGGATAACAACTATGGCTACACCTTC
TRBJ2-3	TRBV10-2	.	.	CASKSEAGPDTQYF	TGCGCCAGCAAAAGTGAGGCAGGCCCAGATACGCAGTATTTT
TRBJ1-1	TRBV20-1	TRBD1	.	CSARQQGARTEAFF	TGCAGTGCTAGACAACAGGGGGCGCGCACTGAAGCTTTCTTT
TRBJ2-2	TRBV2	.	.	CASRPPRGRELFF	TGTGCCAGCAGACCACCCAGGGGCAGGGAGCTGTTTTTT
TRBJ1-2	TRBV9	.	.	CASSTQVGRAYTF	TGTGCCAGCAGCACGCAAGTCGGCAGGGCCTACACCTTC
TRBJ2-3	TRBV20-1	TRBD1	many	CSASGTGGSDTQYF	TGCAGTGCTTCCGGGACAGGGGGCTCCGATACGCAGTATTTT
TRBJ2-5	TRBV7-2	.	many	CASSKDYLQETQYF	TGTGCCAGCAGCAAGGACTACCTGCAAGAGACCCAGTACTTC
TRBJ1-1	TRBV2	.	.	CASSDTRLNTEAFF	TGTGCCAGCAGTGATACAAGGTTAAACACTGAAGCTTTCTTT
TRBJ2-4	TRBV20-1	.	.	CSAGAKNIQYF	TGCAGTGCTGGGGCCAAAAACATTCAGTACTTC
TRBJ1-2	TRBV27	.	few	CASSLTKWAANYGYTF	TGTGCCAGCAGTTTAACTAAGTGGGCAGCTAACTATGGCTACACCTTC
TRBJ2-3	TRBV6-4	.	few	CASSAGYTDTQYF	TGTGCCAGCAGTGCGGGGTACACAGATACGCAGTATTTT
TRBJ1-6	TRBV10-3	TRBD1	.	CAISESQGASSPLHF	TGTGCCATCAGTGAGTCCCAGGGGGCTTCTTCACCCCTCCACTTT
TRBJ2-3	TRBV2	.	few	CASIRADTQYF	TGTGCCAGCATTAGGGCAGATACGCAGTATTTT
TRBJ1-2	TRBV9	TRBD1	.	CASSPRTGGVGYTF	TGTGCCAGCAGCCCCCGTACAGGGGGTGTTGGCTACACCTTC
TRBJ2-3	TRBV6-6	.	.	CASSYSGVGGTDTQYF	TGTGCCAGCAGTTACTCCGGCGTCGGTGGCACAGATACGCAGTATTTT
TRBJ2-1	TRBV6-1	TRBD2	many	CASQRGNEQFF	TGTGCCAGCCAGCGGGGGAATGAGCAGTTCTTC
TRBJ1-6	TRBV6-6	TRBD1	many	CASSPGGIYSPLHF	TGTGCCAGCAGTCCAGGGGGGATTTATTCACCCCTCCACTTT
TRBJ1-2	TRBV28	.	many	CASRTGRGSPYGYTF	TGTGCCAGCCGCACCGGTCGGGGGTCCCCCTATGGCTACACCTTC
TRBJ2-3	TRBV13	.	many	CASSFETPLGGLLDTQYF	TGTGCCAGCAGCTTTGAAACCCCCTTGGGGGGGCTGCTTGATACGCAGTATTTT
TRBJ2-5	TRBV6-1	.	.	CASSEPQGTQETQYF	TGTGCCAGCAGTGAACCTCAGGGGACCCAAGAGACCCAGTACTTC
TRBJ2-2	TRBV24-1	TRBD1	few	CATSDRQGPPGELFF	TGTGCCACCAGTGATCGACAGGGGCCGCCCGGGGAGCTGTTTTTT
TRBJ1-2	TRBV7-2	.	.	CASSLPVLYGYTF	TGTGCCAGCAGCTTACCGGTCCTTTATGGCTACACCTTC
TRBJ1-3	TRBV25-1	.	.	CASSEYEKRKGIGGAAGNTIYF	TGTGCCAGCAGTGAATATGAGAAGCGTAAGGGTATCGGCGGAGCTGCTGGAAACACCATATATTTT